One and the same sample provided the 14 T cell receptor beta chains below, sequenced in a study of a mutant IDH1 vaccine in newly diagnosed glioma. This table comes from immunoSEQ multiplex PCR, and its TCRdb copy is limited to in-frame clones, with some not included. The table records tens of thousands of clones, roughly nine tenths of them present only once. Time point defined: baseline, week 1 (first vaccination visit). Treatment meaning: pre-vaccination baseline after standard-of-care therapy. The starting material was PBMCs, obtained from a glioma patient treated with radiotherapy, temozolomide or both. The receptor source for this set is a woman in her thirties or forties with glioma.

The genes are TRBV7-2 and TRBJ2-1; D uncertain. In germline, CDR1 is SGHTA, CDR2 FQGNSA. There are 15 residues in the CDR3. V was shortened by 5 bases and J by 2 bases, with 13 bases between the two germline ends. The CDR3 here is CASSKAPLAYNEQFF. In DNA form, the CDR3 reads TGTGCCAGCAGCAAGGCACCCCTCGCCTACAATGAGCAGTTCTTC.

The rearrangement joins TRBV5-4 to TRBJ2-3; 15 positions agree with TRBD2. V lost 4 bases, J lost 6 bases, and 3 bases stayed unmatched. The CDR3 is made up of 15 amino acids. Per the germline V gene, CDR1 is SGHNT and CDR2 is YYREEE (reference sequence). CDR3 bases: TGTGCCAGCAGCAAGGGACTAGCGGGGGGCGATACGCAGTATTTT. Translation: CASSKGLAGGDTQYF. Full variable domain (remainder filled in from reference TRBV5-4 and TRBJ2-3): ETGVTQSPTHLIKTRGQQVTLRCSSQSGHNTVSWYQQALGQGPQFIFQYYREEENGRGNFPPRFSGLQFPNYSSELNVNALELDDSALYLCASSKGLAGGDTQYFGPGTRLTVL.

This sequence joins TRBV10-2 and TRBJ2-2; maybe TRBD1 (5 bases). CDR1 and CDR2 from the germline V gene are WSHSY and SAAADI. V was clipped by 3 bases and J by 2 bases, with 10 bases between them. CDR3 length equals 15 residues. The CDR3 sequence is CASSDRGRNTGELFF. The CDR3 bases are TGCGCCAGCAGTGATAGGGGAAGAAACACCGGGGAGCTGTTTTTT.

The chain employs TRBV6-5 and TRBJ1-3, with 7 bases that match TRBD1. The CDR3 is 15 residues long. Trimming cost V 0 bases and J 4 bases; bases outside gene matches: 3. The V gene's germline CDR1 is MNHEY and CDR2 SVGAGI. The CDR3 DNA reads as TGTGCCAGCAGTTACTCGACAGGGCACGGAAACACCATATATTTT. Its translation: CASSYSTGHGNTIYF.

V usage is TRBV7-9 and J usage is TRBJ1-4; 8 bases map to TRBD1. CDR3 size: 14 residues. Looked up from germline, CDR1 is SEHNR and CDR2 is FQNEAQ (reference sequence). V dropped 3 bases and J dropped 8; count of bases not matched to a gene: 5. Written as DNA, the CDR3 is TGTGCCAGCAGCTTCAAACAGGGGGTGGAAAAACTGTTTTTT. It is translated as CASSFKQGVEKLFF.

This clone has just one count. The chain uses TRBV5-1 and TRBJ2-5; 7 positions match TRBD2. The CDR3 consists of 14 residues. V trimming: 10 bases; J trimming: 2 bases; junction bases outside the gene matches: 11. Germline V gene sequence: CDR1 SGHRS, CDR2 YFSETQ. CDR3 amino acids: CASCPGTTQETQYF. The DNA for the CDR3 is TGCGCCTCCTGCCCGGGGACTACACAAGAGACCCAGTACTTC.

The rearrangement joins TRBV5-1 to TRBJ2-1; 10 nucleotides line up with TRBD2. Germline values: CDR1 SGHRS, CDR2 YFSETQ. The CDR3 has 18 residues. Germline trimming cut 3 bases from V and 8 bases from J; bases unmatched to any gene: 17. The DNA for the CDR3 is TGCGCCAGCAGCTCTTGGGCTTTCTTAGCGGGAGGTTCGGATGAGCAGTTCTTC. Protein product: CASSSWAFLAGGSDEQFF.

The gene calls are TRBV4-3 and TRBJ1-1, with D maybe TRBD1 (6 bases). V dropped 3 bases and J dropped 1 base, with 9 bases sitting between them. CDR3 size: 14 residues. Germline-derived CDR1 and CDR2 are LGHNA and YSLEER. The CDR3 loop is CASSQDRANTEAFF. The CDR3, as DNA: TGCGCCAGCAGCCAGGACAGAGCGAACACTGAAGCTTTCTTT.

The V call is TRBV19, the J call TRBJ1-5; D unresolved. The CDR3 covers 16 residues. V lost 5 bases to trimming and J lost 1 base, with 15 bases between them. CDR1 and CDR2 from the germline V gene are LNHDA and SQIVND (reference sequence). CDR3 region: CASSPWTMPSNQPQHF. The CDR3 DNA is TGTGCCAGTAGTCCCTGGACCATGCCAAGCAATCAGCCCCAGCATTTT.

This rearrangement joins TRBV5-8 to TRBJ1-2, with D maybe TRBD1 (5 bases). V lost 4 bases to trimming and J lost 6 bases, with 19 bases between them. The germline V gene has CDR1 SGHTS and CDR2 YDEGEE. CDR3 size: 15 residues. Written as DNA, the CDR3 is TGTGCCAGCAGCGAGAGTATGGCAGGGATCGATGGCTACACCTTC. Its protein product is CASSESMAGIDGYTF.

This chain links TRBV4-1 with TRBJ2-1; 11 nucleotides match TRBD2. CDR3 length: 16 amino acids. Trimming took 4 bases from V and 7 from J; bases not matched to a gene: 9. CDR1 and CDR2 (germline): MGHRA, YSYEKL. The DNA of the CDR3 is TGCGCCAGCAGCCCTTTTAGCGGGAGGGCCGGGAATGAGCAGTTCTTC. Its protein is CASSPFSGRAGNEQFF.

The gene calls are TRBV10-1 and TRBJ1-1; no reliable D call. The CDR3 spans 13 residues. The germline V gene has CDR1 WNHNN and CDR2 SYGVQD (reference sequence). V lost 4 bases and J 8 bases, leaving 14 bases between the germline ends. The CDR3 loop reads CASSVRTGGEAFF. CDR3 nucleotides: TGCGCCAGCAGTGTTCGGACCGGAGGGGAAGCTTTCTTT.

Concerning this clone itself: Other nucleotide sequences from this sample produce the same CDR3. The chain carries TRBV10-2 and TRBJ2-7; D is undetermined. CDR1 and CDR2 from the germline V gene are WSHSY and SAAADI. Deletions cut 3 bases from V and 3 bases from J, with 6 bases between. The CDR3 is 12 residues long. CDR3 sequence reads: CASSDTNYEQYF. Written as DNA, the CDR3 is TGCGCCAGCAGTGATACGAACTACGAGCAGTACTTC.

The chain has TRBV5-4 and TRBJ1-1; D is possibly TRBD1 (5 bases). The germline V and J ends were trimmed by 0 bases and 0 bases, with 6 bases remaining between them. From germline, CDR1 is SGHNT and CDR2 YYREEE (reference sequence). This CDR3 contains 14 residues. The CDR3 DNA reads as TGTGCCAGCAGCTTGGGCAGGGTGAACACTGAAGCTTTCTTT. This codes for CASSLGRVNTEAFF.